This record looks at one T cell receptor (beta chain) sequence and its context. The antigen remains undetermined. This CDR3 is 13 amino acids long. Per germline, CDR1 LNHNV and CDR2 YYDKDF (reference sequence). Trimming took 0 bases from V and 6 from J, leaving 9 bases between them. The data are from a study of chemoradiotherapy in HPV16-positive cancers. Data came from immunoSEQ multiplex PCR; TCRdb stores just in-frame clones and leaves some out. Found here are 9,500 to 15,000 clones, about nine tenths of them singletons; the top ten hold about 3%. Findings and caveats of the study: HPV-responsive T-cell expansion during chemoradiotherapy was linked to improved recurrence-free survival in HPV16-positive patients.

Source: blood, taken from a patient who underwent chemoradiotherapy. This receptor was obtained from a human donor with HPV-associated anogenital cancer. V is TRBV15 and J is TRBJ2-7; D is possibly TRBD1 (6 bases). The CDR3 sequence is CATSRDRGGEQYF. In DNA, the CDR3 is TGTGCCACCAGCAGAGATCGAGGGGGCGAGCAGTACTTC. Combining the CDR3 with reference TRBV15 and TRBJ2-7 gives the whole variable domain DAMVIQNPRYQVTQFGKPVTLSCSQTLNHNVMYWYQQKSSQAPKLLFHYYDKDFNNEADTPDNFQSRRPNTSFCFLDIRSPGLGDTAMYLCATSRDRGGEQYFGPGTRLTVT.